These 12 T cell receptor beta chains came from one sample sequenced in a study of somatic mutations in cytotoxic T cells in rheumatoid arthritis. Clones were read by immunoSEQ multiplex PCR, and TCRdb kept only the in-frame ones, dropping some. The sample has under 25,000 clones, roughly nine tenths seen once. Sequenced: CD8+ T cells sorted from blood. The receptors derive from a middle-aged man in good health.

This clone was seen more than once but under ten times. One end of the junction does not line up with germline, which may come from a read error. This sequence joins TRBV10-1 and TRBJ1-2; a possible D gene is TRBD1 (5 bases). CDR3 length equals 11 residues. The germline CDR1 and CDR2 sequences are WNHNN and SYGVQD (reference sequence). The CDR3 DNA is TGCGCCAGCAGTGACGGTACGGGGCTGAGGTTC. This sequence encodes CASSDGTGLRF.

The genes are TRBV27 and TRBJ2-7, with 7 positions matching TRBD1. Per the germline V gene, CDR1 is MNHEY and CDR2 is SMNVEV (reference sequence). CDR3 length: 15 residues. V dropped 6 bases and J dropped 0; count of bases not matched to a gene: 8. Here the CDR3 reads CASRPGTESSYEQYF. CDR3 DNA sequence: TGTGCCAGCAGACCGGGGACAGAGAGCTCCTACGAGCAGTACTTC.

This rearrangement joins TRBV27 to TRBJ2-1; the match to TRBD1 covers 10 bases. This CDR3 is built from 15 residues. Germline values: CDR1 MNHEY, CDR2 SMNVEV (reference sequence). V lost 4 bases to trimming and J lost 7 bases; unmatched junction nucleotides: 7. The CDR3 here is CASSSLGTGENEQFF. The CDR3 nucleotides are TGTGCCAGCAGTTCCCTCGGGACAGGGGAAAATGAGCAGTTCTTC.

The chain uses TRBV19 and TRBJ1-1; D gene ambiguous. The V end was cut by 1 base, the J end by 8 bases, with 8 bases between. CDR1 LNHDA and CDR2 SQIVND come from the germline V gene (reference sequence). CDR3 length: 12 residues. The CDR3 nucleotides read TGTGCCAGTAGTATAGGGAGTCAAGAAGCTTTCTTT. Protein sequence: CASSIGSQEAFF. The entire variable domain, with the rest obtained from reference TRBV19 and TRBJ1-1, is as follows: DGGITQSPKYLFRKEGQNVTLSCEQNLNHDAMYWYRQDPGQGLRLIYYSQIVNDFQKGDIAEGYSVSREKKESFPLTVTSAQKNPTAFYLCASSIGSQEAFFGQGTRLTVV.

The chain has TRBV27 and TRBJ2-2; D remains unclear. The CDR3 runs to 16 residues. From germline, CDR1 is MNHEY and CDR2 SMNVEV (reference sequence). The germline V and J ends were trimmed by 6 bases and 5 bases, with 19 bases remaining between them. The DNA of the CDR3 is TGTGCCAGCAGCTTACGTCCGTCAGTCGGGACCGGGGAGCTGTTTTTT. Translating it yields CASSLRPSVGTGELFF.

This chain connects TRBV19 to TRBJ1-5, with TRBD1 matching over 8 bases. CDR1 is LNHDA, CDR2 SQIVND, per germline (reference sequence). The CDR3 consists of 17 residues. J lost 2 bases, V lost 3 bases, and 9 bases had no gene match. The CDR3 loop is CASSMDRVGVGNQPQHF. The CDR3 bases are TGTGCCAGTAGTATGGACAGGGTGGGTGTTGGCAATCAGCCCCAGCATTTT.

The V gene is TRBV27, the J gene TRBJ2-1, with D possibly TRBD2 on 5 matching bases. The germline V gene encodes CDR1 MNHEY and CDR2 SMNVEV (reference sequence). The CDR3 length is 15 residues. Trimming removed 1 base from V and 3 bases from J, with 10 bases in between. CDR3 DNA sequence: TGTGCCAGCAGTTTATGGCCAGCGGTCTACAATGAGCAGTTCTTC. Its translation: CASSLWPAVYNEQFF.

CDR3: CASSLTSGGHNEQFF. The CDR3 nucleotides read TGTGCCAGCAGCTTGACTAGCGGGGGACACAATGAGCAGTTCTTC. The V gene is TRBV7-9, the J gene TRBJ2-1, with 12 bases lining up with TRBD2. The CDR3 is made up of 15 amino acids. Germline V gene sequence: CDR1 SEHNR, CDR2 FQNEAQ (reference sequence). J gave up 5 bases and V 3 bases, and 2 bases lay outside the gene matches.

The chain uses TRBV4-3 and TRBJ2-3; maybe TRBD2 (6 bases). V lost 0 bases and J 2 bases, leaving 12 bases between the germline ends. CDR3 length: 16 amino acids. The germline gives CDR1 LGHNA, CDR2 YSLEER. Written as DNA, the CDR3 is TGCGCCAGCAGCCAAGATGTGGCGGGACTCACAGATACGCAGTATTTT. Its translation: CASSQDVAGLTDTQYF.

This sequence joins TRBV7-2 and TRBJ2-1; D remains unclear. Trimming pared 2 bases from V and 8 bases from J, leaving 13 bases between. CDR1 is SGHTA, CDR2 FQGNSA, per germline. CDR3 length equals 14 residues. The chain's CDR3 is CASSLSPALDEQFF. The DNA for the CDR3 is TGTGCCAGCAGCTTAAGTCCAGCTTTGGATGAGCAGTTCTTC.

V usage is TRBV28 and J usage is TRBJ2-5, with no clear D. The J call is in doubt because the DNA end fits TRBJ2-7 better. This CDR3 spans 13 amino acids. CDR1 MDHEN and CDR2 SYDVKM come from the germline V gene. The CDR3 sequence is CASSLAGSGEQYF. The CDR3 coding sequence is TGTGCCAGCAGTTTAGCAGGCTCGGGCGAGCAGTACTTC.

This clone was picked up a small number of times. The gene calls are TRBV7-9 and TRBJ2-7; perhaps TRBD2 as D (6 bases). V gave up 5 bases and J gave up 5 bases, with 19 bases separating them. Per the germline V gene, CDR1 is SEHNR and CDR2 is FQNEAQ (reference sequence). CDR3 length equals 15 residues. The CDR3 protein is CASSLLVLSGDEQYF. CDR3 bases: TGTGCCAGCAGCCTCTTGGTCCTCTCGGGAGACGAGCAGTACTTC.